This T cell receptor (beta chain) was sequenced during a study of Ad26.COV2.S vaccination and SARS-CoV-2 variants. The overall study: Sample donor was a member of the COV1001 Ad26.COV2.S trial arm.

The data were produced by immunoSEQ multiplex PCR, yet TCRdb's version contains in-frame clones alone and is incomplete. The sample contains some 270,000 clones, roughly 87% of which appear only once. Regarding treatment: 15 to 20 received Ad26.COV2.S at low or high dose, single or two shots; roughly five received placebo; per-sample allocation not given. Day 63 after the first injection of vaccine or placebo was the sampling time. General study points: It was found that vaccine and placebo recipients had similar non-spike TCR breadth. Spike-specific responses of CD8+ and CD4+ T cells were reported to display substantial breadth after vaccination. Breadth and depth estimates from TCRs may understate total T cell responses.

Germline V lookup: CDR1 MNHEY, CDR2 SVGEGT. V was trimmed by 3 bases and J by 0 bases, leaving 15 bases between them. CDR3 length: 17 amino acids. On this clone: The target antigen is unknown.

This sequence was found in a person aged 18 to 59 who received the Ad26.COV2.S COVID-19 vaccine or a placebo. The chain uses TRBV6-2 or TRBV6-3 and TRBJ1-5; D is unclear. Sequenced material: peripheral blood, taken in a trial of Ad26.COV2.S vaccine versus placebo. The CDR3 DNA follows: TGTGCCAGCAGTTATCTTAGGGCAACGGGTAGCAATCAGCCCCAGCATTTT. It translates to CASSYLRATGSNQPQHF.